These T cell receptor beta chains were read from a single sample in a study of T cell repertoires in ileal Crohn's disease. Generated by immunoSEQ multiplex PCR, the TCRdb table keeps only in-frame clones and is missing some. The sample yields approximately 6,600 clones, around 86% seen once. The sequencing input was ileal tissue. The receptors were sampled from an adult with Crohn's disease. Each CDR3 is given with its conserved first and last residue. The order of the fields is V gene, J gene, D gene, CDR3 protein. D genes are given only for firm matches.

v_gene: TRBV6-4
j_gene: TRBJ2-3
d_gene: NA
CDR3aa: CASSEGKDTQYF

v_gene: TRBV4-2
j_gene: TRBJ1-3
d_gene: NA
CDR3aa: CASSQDPSGGRTGNTIYF

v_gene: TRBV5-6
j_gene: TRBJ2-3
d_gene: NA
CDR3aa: CASNSGGHTDTQYF

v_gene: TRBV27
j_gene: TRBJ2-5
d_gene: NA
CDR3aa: CASSPLTGHGETQYF

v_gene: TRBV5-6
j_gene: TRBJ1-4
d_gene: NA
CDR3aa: CASSQRLGGFREKLFF

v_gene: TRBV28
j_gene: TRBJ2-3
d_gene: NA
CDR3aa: CASTTGPVTDTQYF

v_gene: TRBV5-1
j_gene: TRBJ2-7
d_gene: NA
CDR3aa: CASSFLLAASTYEQYF

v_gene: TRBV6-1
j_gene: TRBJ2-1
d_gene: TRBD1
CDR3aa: CASSEYRGSYNEQFF

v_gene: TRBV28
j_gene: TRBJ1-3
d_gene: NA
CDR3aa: CASTLTRGRRGDTIYF

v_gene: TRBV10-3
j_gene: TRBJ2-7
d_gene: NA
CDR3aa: CAISESMVYEQYF

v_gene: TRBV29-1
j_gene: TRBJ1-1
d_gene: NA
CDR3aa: CSVNSQGLKNTEAFF

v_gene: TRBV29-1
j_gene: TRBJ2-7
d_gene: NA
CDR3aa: CSVVWETSYEQYF

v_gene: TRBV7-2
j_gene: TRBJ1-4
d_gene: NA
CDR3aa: CASRLGGATNEKLFF

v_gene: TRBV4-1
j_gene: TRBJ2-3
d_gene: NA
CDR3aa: CASSHPMSGLRTDTQYF

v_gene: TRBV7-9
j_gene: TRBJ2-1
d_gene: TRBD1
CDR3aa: CASSSTDRGAQNEQFF

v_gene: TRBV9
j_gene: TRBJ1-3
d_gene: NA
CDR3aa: CASSHDSGNTIYF

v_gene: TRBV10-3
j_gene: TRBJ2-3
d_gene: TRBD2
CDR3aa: CAISQTSGLTDTQYF

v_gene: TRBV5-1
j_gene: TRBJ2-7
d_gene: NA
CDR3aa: CASSSVGSEQYF

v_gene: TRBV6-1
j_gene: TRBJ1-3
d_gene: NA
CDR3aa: CASSARSGSRGNTIYF

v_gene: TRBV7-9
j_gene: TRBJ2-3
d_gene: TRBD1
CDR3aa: CASSHRTGTQYF

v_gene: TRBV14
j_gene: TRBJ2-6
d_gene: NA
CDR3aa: CASSRTGVLSGANVLTF

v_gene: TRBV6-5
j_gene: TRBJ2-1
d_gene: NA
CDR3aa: CASRVEPSYNEQFF

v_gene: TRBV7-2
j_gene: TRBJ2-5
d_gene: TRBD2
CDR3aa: CASSRQRGEETQYF

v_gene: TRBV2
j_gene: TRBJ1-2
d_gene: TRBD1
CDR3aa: CASSATGGYGYTF

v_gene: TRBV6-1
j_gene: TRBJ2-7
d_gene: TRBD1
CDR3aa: CASSEIRDSSYEQYF

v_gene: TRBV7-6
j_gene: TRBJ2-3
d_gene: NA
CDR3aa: CASSLPGRGDVTDTQYF

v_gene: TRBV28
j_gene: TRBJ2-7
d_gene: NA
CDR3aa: CASRDSTSYEQYF

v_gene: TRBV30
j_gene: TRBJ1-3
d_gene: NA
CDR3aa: CACTQRDTIYF

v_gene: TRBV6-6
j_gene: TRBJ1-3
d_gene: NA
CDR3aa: CASSPAPGASGNTIYF

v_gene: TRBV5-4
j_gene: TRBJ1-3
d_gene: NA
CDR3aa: CASSFFSSGNTIYF

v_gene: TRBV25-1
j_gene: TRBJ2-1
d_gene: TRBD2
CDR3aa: CASREDIEQFF

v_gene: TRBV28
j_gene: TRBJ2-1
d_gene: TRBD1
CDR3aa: CASDRGREQFF

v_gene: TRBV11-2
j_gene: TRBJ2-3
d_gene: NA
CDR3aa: CASSLTDTQYF

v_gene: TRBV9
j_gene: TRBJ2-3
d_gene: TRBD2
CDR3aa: CASSVGRGGRDTQYF

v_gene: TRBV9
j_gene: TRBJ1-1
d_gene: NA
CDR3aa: CASSVGPGENTEAFF

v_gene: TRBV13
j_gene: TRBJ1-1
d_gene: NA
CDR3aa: CASSPGNTEAFF

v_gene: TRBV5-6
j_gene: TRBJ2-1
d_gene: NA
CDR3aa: CASSSLGNSLYNEQFF

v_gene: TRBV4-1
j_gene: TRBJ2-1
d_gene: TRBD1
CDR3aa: CASSQAGTGAYNEQFF

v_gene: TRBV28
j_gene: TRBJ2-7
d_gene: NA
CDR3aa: CASSYDPAAYEQYF

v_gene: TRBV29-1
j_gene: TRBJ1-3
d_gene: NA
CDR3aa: CSVASGGYGNTIYF

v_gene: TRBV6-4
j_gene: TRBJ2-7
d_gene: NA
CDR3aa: CASSGLVGSHEQYF

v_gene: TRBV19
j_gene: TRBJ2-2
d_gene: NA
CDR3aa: CASSISVRTGELFF

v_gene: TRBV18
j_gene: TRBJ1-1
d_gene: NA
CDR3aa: CASSPLTEEAFF

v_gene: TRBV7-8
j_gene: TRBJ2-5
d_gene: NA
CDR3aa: CASSLGPAETQYF